Below, 30 T cell receptor beta chains from the same sample are listed, as sequenced in a study of cytomegalovirus exposure and HLA in healthy donors. PCR employed 60 Vbeta and 13 Jbeta primers. Sequencing used immunoSEQ multiplex PCR; TCRdb keeps in-frame clones, though not all of them. The table records roughly 100,000 clones, around 77% of them present only once. The specimen was PBMCs. The receptor source for this set is a man over 45 in good health and CMV-seropositive.

The chain recombines TRBV19 with TRBJ1-2; 7 bases match TRBD1. Germline CDR1 is LNHDA and CDR2 is SQIVND (reference sequence). The J segment lost 0 bases and the V segment lost 6 bases, leaving 10 bases of the junction unmatched. The CDR3 is 16 residues long. CDR3: CASSPGQPYANYGYTF. Written as DNA, the CDR3 is TGTGCCAGTAGCCCGGGACAGCCGTATGCTAACTATGGCTACACCTTC.

The chain recombines TRBV7-9 with TRBJ1-2, with D tentatively TRBD1 (6 bases). CDR1 is SEHNR, CDR2 FQNEAQ, per germline (reference sequence). V lost 5 bases and J lost 7, with 26 bases in between. This CDR3 comprises 17 residues. CDR3 in DNA: TGTGCCAGCAGCCCCCGGGGGGGGGCACCGCGGGGAGGTGGCTACACCTTC. Protein product: CASSPRGGAPRGGGYTF.

V usage is TRBV7-3 and J usage is TRBJ2-5; a possible D gene is TRBD1 (5 bases). This CDR3 is 14 amino acids long. The germline V gene encodes CDR1 SGHTA and CDR2 FQGTGA. V was clipped by 1 base and J by 1 base, with 7 bases between them. In DNA, the CDR3 is TGTGCCAGCAGCTTAAGGGGCATCCAAGAGACCCAGTACTTC. As protein: CASSLRGIQETQYF. Complete variable domain (other parts from reference TRBV7-3 and TRBJ2-5): GAGVSQTPSNKVTEKGKYVELRCDPISGHTALYWYRQSLGQGPEFLIYFQGTGAADDSGLPNDRFFAVRPEGSVSTLKIQRTERGDSAVYLCASSLRGIQETQYFGPGTRLLVL.

This clone was seen a few times. The chain links TRBV7-9 to TRBJ1-5; possibly TRBD1 for D (5 bases). The CDR3 totals 14 residues. Germline V lookup: CDR1 SEHNR, CDR2 FQNEAQ (reference sequence). V was shortened by 2 bases and J by 6 bases, with 11 bases between the two germline ends. This chain's CDR3 is CASSLSGGSQPQHF. Here the CDR3 DNA reads TGTGCCAGCAGCTTATCGGGGGGAAGTCAGCCCCAGCATTTT.

The rearrangement joins TRBV5-4 to TRBJ2-5, with D unresolved. CDR3 size: 14 residues. V was shortened by 4 bases and J by 2 bases, with 12 bases between the two germline ends. Germline loops: CDR1 SGHNT, CDR2 YYREEE (reference sequence). The DNA for the CDR3 is TGTGCCAGCAGCGACAAGACGAGTCAAGAGACCCAGTACTTC. It is translated as CASSDKTSQETQYF.

The chain combines TRBV10-1 with TRBJ1-2; no definite D call. Germline CDR1 reads WNHNN; CDR2 reads SYGVQD (reference sequence). V lost 0 bases, J lost 3 bases, and 8 bases lay in between. The CDR3 runs 14 residues. CDR3 in amino acids: CASSESREDYGYTF. The CDR3 nucleotides read TGCGCCAGCAGTGAGTCCCGGGAGGACTATGGCTACACCTTC.

This chain links TRBV19 with TRBJ2-7; perhaps TRBD2 as D (6 bases). Germline V CDR1 and CDR2: LNHDA, SQIVND (reference sequence). This CDR3 comprises 14 residues. V was clipped by 7 bases and J by 7 bases, with 20 bases between them. The CDR3, as DNA: TGTGCCAGTATCCGGGACTCCCCTCGGCGGGAGCAGTACTTC. Protein sequence: CASIRDSPRREQYF.

This clone was found once. The rearrangement uses TRBV18 and TRBJ1-5; TRBD1 matches 7 bases. Trimming took 4 bases from V and 2 from J; bases not matched to a gene: 5. The CDR3 runs to 15 residues. Germline CDR1 reads KGHSH; CDR2 reads LQKENI. The DNA of the CDR3 is TGTGCCAGCTCACGTGACAGGGTAGGCAATCAGCCCCAGCATTTT. Translated, it gives CASSRDRVGNQPQHF.

The chain has TRBV7-8 and TRBJ2-2; 10 bases map to TRBD2. The J segment lost 6 bases and the V segment lost 2 bases, leaving 6 bases of the junction unmatched. Germline CDR1 is SGHVS and CDR2 is FQNEAQ. The CDR3 is 16 residues long. This CDR3 reads CASSLTGLAVSGELFF. CDR3 DNA sequence: TGTGCCAGCAGCTTAACTGGACTAGCGGTGTCCGGGGAGCTGTTTTTT.

This rearrangement joins TRBV2 to TRBJ2-3; D may be TRBD2 (6 bases). CDR1 and CDR2 (germline): SNHLY, FYNNEI. Trimming removed 6 bases from V and 3 bases from J, with 28 bases in between. The CDR3 is made up of 19 amino acids. CDR3 coding DNA: TGTGCCAGCAGACCCCCGGCGGGGTACCGCCGGGGGATAACAGATACGCAGTATTTT. It codes for CASRPPAGYRRGITDTQYF.

V gene TRBV28 combines with J gene TRBJ2-3, with 9 bases that match TRBD1. The CDR3 consists of 16 residues. Germline values: CDR1 MDHEN, CDR2 SYDVKM. The V segment lost 8 bases and the J segment 3 bases; nucleotides outside the gene matches: 12. CDR3 sequence (DNA): TGTGCCAGCGGGGGGACGGGGACAGGGTGGACAGATACGCAGTATTTT. It is translated as CASGGTGTGWTDTQYF.

This chain joins TRBV29-1 and TRBJ1-1; D possibly corresponds to TRBD1 (5 bases). Germline V gene lookup returns CDR1 SQVTM and CDR2 ANQGSEA. The V gene lost 5 bases and the J gene lost 4 bases, with 23 bases spanning the gap. The CDR3 is made up of 16 amino acids. The CDR3 DNA follows: TGCAGCGTTTTTGGGGCGGCACTCCGAAAGGGCACTGAAGCTTTCTTT. Translation gives CSVFGAALRKGTEAFF. The full variable domain, in which reference TRBV29-1 and TRBJ1-1 provide the parts outside the CDR3, is SAVISQKPSRDICQRGTSLTIQCQVDSQVTMMFWYRQQPGQSLTLIATANQGSEATYESGFVIDKFPISRPNLTFSTLTVSNMSPEDSSIYLCSVFGAALRKGTEAFFGQGTRLTVV.

This clone was found once. The rearrangement links TRBV7-2 to TRBJ2-3; no firm D call. Germline V gives CDR1 SGHTA, CDR2 FQGNSA. V lost 5 bases and J 6 bases, leaving 12 bases between the germline ends. The CDR3 extends over 13 amino acids. In DNA, the CDR3 is TGTGCCAGCAGCCAACCGGGTCACGATACGCAGTATTTT. Encoded protein: CASSQPGHDTQYF. The full variable domain, completed using reference TRBV7-2 and TRBJ2-3, is GAGVSQSPSNKVTEKGKDVELRCDPISGHTALYWYRQSLGQGLEFLIYFQGNSAPDKSGLPSDRFSAERTGGSVSTLTIQRTQQEDSAVYLCASSQPGHDTQYFGPGTRLTVL.

The chain links TRBV14 to TRBJ2-7; possible D gene TRBD1, 5 bases. CDR1 is SGHDN, CDR2 FVKESK, per germline. The length of the CDR3 is 16 residues. V was clipped by 1 base and J by 7 bases, with 20 bases between them. Here the CDR3 reads CASSQGLPGPQGEQYF. DNA for the CDR3: TGTGCCAGCAGCCAAGGTCTGCCAGGGCCCCAAGGGGAGCAGTACTTC.

This chain connects TRBV12-5 to TRBJ2-5, with 10 bases matching TRBD2. The germline CDR1 and CDR2 sequences are LGHNT and FRNRAP. V trimming: 2 bases; J trimming: 2 bases; junction bases outside the gene matches: 2. The CDR3 contains 15 residues. CDR3 amino acids: CASGLSSGGQETQYF. The CDR3 nucleotides are TGTGCTAGTGGTTTGTCTAGCGGGGGTCAAGAGACCCAGTACTTC.

The rearrangement joins TRBV28 to TRBJ1-2; possible D gene TRBD1, 6 bases. The ends were cut back, 7 bases at V and 5 bases at J, with 23 bases in the middle. Germline assignment: CDR1 MDHEN and CDR2 SYDVKM. The CDR3 sequence is 16 residues long. CDR3 loop: CASTPGGQTGLYGYTF. The CDR3 bases are TGTGCCAGCACCCCCGGCGGACAGACAGGCCTTTATGGCTACACCTTC.

The rearrangement links TRBV27 to TRBJ1-1; 8 nucleotides align to TRBD1. The ends lost 6 bases at V and 11 bases at J; junction bases unmatched: 11. The CDR3 sequence is 13 residues long. In germline, CDR1 is MNHEY, CDR2 SMNVEV (reference sequence). The CDR3 sequence is CASSPLGQGLAFF. CDR3 in DNA: TGTGCCAGCAGCCCCCTTGGACAGGGTTTGGCTTTCTTT.

This rearrangement joins TRBV7-8 to TRBJ2-3; D might be TRBD1 (8 bases). Germline assignment: CDR1 SGHVS and CDR2 FQNEAQ. Trimming pared 5 bases from V and 2 bases from J, leaving 20 bases between. The CDR3 is 17 amino acids. In DNA form, the CDR3 reads TGTGCCAGCAGCAACCACAGGGGGGGACGTAACACAGATACGCAGTATTTT. It translates to CASSNHRGGRNTDTQYF.

J is TRBJ2-7 and V is TRBV10-2; D may be TRBD2 (5 bases). The ends were cut back, 6 bases at V and 3 bases at J, with 12 bases in the middle. CDR1 and CDR2 (germline): WSHSY, SAAADI. This CDR3 is built from 13 residues. As DNA, the CDR3 is TGCGCCAGCAGCCCCGGACGGGGCTACGAGCAGTACTTC. This translates into CASSPGRGYEQYF.

In DNA form, the CDR3 reads TGTGCCAGCAGCGTAGGCGCTGGGGAGAACTACGAGCAGTACTTC. Amino acids: CASSVGAGENYEQYF. The chain recombines TRBV9 with TRBJ2-7; weak D call: TRBD2 (5 bases). V was pared by 0 bases and J by 3 bases, with 13 bases between. Germline V gene sequence: CDR1 SGDLS, CDR2 YYNGEE. The CDR3 length is 15 residues. Complete variable domain (other parts from reference TRBV9 and TRBJ2-7): DSGVTQTPKHLITATGQRVTLRCSPRSGDLSVYWYQQSLDQGLQFLIQYYNGEERAKGNILERFSAQQFPDLHSELNLSSLELGDSALYFCASSVGAGENYEQYFGPGTRLTVT.

This sequence joins TRBV29-1 and TRBJ2-1; perhaps TRBD2 as D (6 bases). V was pared by 8 bases and J by 2 bases, with 13 bases between. Germline assignment: CDR1 SQVTM and CDR2 ANQGSEA. The CDR3 has 13 residues. Here the CDR3 reads CSSGPGAYNEQFF. The DNA of the CDR3 is TGCAGCTCTGGGCCGGGGGCCTACAATGAGCAGTTCTTC.

The J gene is TRBJ1-2, the V gene TRBV5-4, with D hard to call. Deletions cut 2 bases from V and 8 bases from J, with 19 bases between. The CDR3 is made up of 15 amino acids. Germline CDR1 and CDR2: SGHNT and YYREEE (reference sequence). CDR3 in amino acids: CASSFVERPTAGYTF. CDR3 nucleotides: TGTGCCAGCAGCTTTGTGGAGAGGCCGACGGCCGGCTACACCTTC.

This rearrangement joins TRBV19 to TRBJ2-1, with 9 bases lining up with TRBD2. The CDR3 loop spans 14 amino acids. J gave up 4 bases and V 7 bases, and 5 bases lay outside the gene matches. Germline CDR1 and CDR2: LNHDA and SQIVND (reference sequence). This CDR3 is CASNSGSGYNEQFF. CDR3 in DNA: TGTGCCAGTAATAGCGGGAGCGGATACAATGAGCAGTTCTTC.

This clone was seen once. This chain connects TRBV27 to TRBJ2-3; a possible D gene is TRBD2 (6 bases). V was pared by 6 bases and J by 2 bases, with 18 bases between. Germline CDR1 MNHEY, CDR2 SMNVEV (reference sequence). The CDR3 spans 16 residues. The CDR3 nucleotides are TGTGCCAGCAGGACTGAGAGCGGGCGTTACACAGATACGCAGTATTTT. Protein: CASRTESGRYTDTQYF.

This clone has more than one count but fewer than ten. J is TRBJ2-5 and V is TRBV6-1; 8 positions agree with TRBD1. This CDR3 has 14 residues. J was trimmed by 1 base and V by 3 bases; bases with no gene match: 1. Germline loops: CDR1 MNHNS, CDR2 SASEGT. The CDR3 DNA reads TGTGCCAGCAGTGACGGACAGGGCCAAGAGACCCAGTACTTC. Amino acid sequence: CASSDGQGQETQYF.

This clone was observed once. The chain carries TRBV27 and TRBJ2-2; 15 nucleotides agree with TRBD2. V was pared by 4 bases and J by 6 bases, with 15 bases of the junction left unmatched. The V gene's germline CDR1 is MNHEY and CDR2 SMNVEV (reference sequence). The CDR3 has 20 amino acids. As DNA, the CDR3 is TGTGCCAGCAGTTCCCCCCCCGGACTAGCGGGAGGGCCTACCTCCGGGGAGCTGTTTTTT. Its translation: CASSSPPGLAGGPTSGELFF.

This chain links TRBV5-4 with TRBJ2-2; 10 bases agree with TRBD2. The CDR3 has 17 amino acids. J lost 5 bases, V lost 4 bases, and 11 bases had no gene match. Germline CDR1 reads SGHNT; CDR2 reads YYREEE (reference sequence). The CDR3 sequence: CASSTSSGRMGTGELFF. CDR3 DNA sequence: TGTGCCAGCAGCACGTCTAGCGGGAGAATGGGGACCGGGGAGCTGTTTTTT.

This chain uses TRBV5-1 with TRBJ1-5; D uncertain. With 7 bases removed from V and 0 bases from J, the gap between germline ends came to 17 bases. This CDR3 comprises 16 residues. Germline CDR1 reads SGHRS; CDR2 reads YFSETQ. CDR3 in amino acids: CASHGDGVYSNQPQHF. In DNA, the CDR3 is TGCGCCAGCCACGGGGATGGGGTCTATAGCAATCAGCCCCAGCATTTT.

The chain's CDR3 is CASSSGQGANTGELFF. The CDR3 nucleotides are TGCGCCAGCAGCTCAGGACAGGGGGCGAACACCGGGGAGCTGTTTTTT. This sequence joins TRBV5-1 and TRBJ2-2; 10 nucleotides align to TRBD1. Germline V lookup: CDR1 SGHRS, CDR2 YFSETQ. CDR3 length: 16 amino acids. Germline trimming cut 3 bases from V and 0 bases from J; bases unmatched to any gene: 2.

This clone is medium-sized within its sample. CDR3 nucleotides: TGTGCCAGCAGCCCCTCCAGTTTCGGACCCAGGGCTTACGAGCAGTACTTC. The encoded protein is CASSPSSFGPRAYEQYF. J is TRBJ2-7 and V is TRBV14, with D possibly TRBD1 on 5 matching bases. Trimming removed 4 bases at V and 4 bases at J, with 23 bases between. Germline CDR1 SGHDN, CDR2 FVKESK. The CDR3 has 17 residues.